Shown below are 10 T cell receptor beta chains from a single sample sequenced in a study of radiation and T cells in renal cell carcinoma. Using immunoSEQ multiplex PCR, the repertoire was profiled, and TCRdb retains in-frame clones only, with some absent. The sample has 100,000 to 150,000 clones, roughly 80% seen once. Described time point: baseline pretreatment blood. The treatment was: 15 Gy SBRT to primary tumor, nephrectomy 4 weeks later. This specimen consisted of blood, obtained from a patient whose treatment included radiotherapy and nephrectomy. Receptors originate from a woman aged 60 to 75 with renal cell carcinoma.

As regards this clone: A junction end diverges from the germline sequence, so it may reflect a read error. The chain employs TRBV5-4 and TRBJ2-3; D unresolved. Per germline, CDR1 SGHNT and CDR2 YYREEE (reference sequence). The CDR3 is 12 amino acids. CDR3 sequence (DNA): TGTGCCGGCAGCTTGGTCGCAGATACGCAGTATTTT. Its translation is CAGSLVADTQYF.

The chain is built from TRBV19 and TRBJ2-2, with a weak D call TRBD1 (6 bases). The germline V and J ends were trimmed by 10 bases and 1 base, with 13 bases remaining between them. CDR1 is LNHDA and CDR2 is SQIVND in the germline V gene (reference sequence). This CDR3 comprises 14 residues. CDR3 residues: CATRRQENTGELFF. In DNA form, the CDR3 reads TGTGCCACAAGGAGACAGGAGAACACCGGGGAGCTGTTTTTT.

This chain uses TRBV7-8 with TRBJ2-3; D perhaps matches TRBD2 (5 bases). Trimming cost V 2 bases and J 2 bases, with 14 bases left between them. CDR1 is SGHVS and CDR2 is FQNEAQ in the germline V gene. The CDR3 loop spans 16 amino acids. CDR3 nucleotide sequence: TGTGCCAGCAGCTTAAGCGGCTCCGCAATCACAGATACGCAGTATTTT. Protein: CASSLSGSAITDTQYF.

The rearrangement joins TRBV29-1 to TRBJ2-5, with TRBD1 matching over 8 bases. Germline trimming cut 1 base from V and 5 bases from J; bases unmatched to any gene: 6. Germline loops: CDR1 SQVTM, CDR2 ANQGSEA. This CDR3 region has 14 residues. The chain's CDR3 is CSVEVGTGGETQYF. The CDR3 DNA reads as TGCAGCGTTGAAGTCGGGACAGGTGGGGAGACCCAGTACTTC.

J is TRBJ2-7 and V is TRBV19; 7 bases match TRBD1. Germline loops: CDR1 LNHDA, CDR2 SQIVND (reference sequence). J was trimmed by 3 bases and V by 6 bases; bases with no gene match: 14. The CDR3 consists of 16 residues. CDR3 bases: TGTGCCAGTAGCACCCCACAGGGGACCCCCCGCTACGAGCAGTACTTC. It is translated as CASSTPQGTPRYEQYF.

V is TRBV5-6 and J is TRBJ2-5; maybe TRBD1 (7 bases). Per germline, CDR1 SGHDT and CDR2 YYEEEE. Trimming removed 2 bases from V and 6 bases from J, with 14 bases in between. The CDR3 sequence is 14 residues long. Here the CDR3 reads CASSLEQGRKTQYF. CDR3 coding DNA: TGTGCCAGCAGCTTAGAACAGGGGAGGAAGACCCAGTACTTC.

The CDR3 reads CAWSLSRAVGAFF. In DNA, the CDR3 is TGTGCCTGGAGTCTTTCCAGGGCCGTTGGAGCTTTCTTT. The chain joins TRBV30 to TRBJ1-1; D is possibly TRBD1 (5 bases). CDR1 is GTSNPN and CDR2 is SVGIG in the germline V gene (reference sequence). The CDR3 has 13 amino acids. V was shortened by 2 bases and J by 10 bases, with 17 bases between the two germline ends.

The chain uses TRBV18 and TRBJ2-1; 13 nucleotides agree with TRBD2. This CDR3 is built from 15 residues. With 5 bases clipped from V and 5 bases from J, the junction kept 3 bases outside the gene matches. Germline CDR1 reads KGHSH; CDR2 reads LQKENI. The DNA of the CDR3 is TGTGCCAGCTCAAGGACTAGCGGGAGTAACAATGAGCAGTTCTTC. Translating it yields CASSRTSGSNNEQFF.

This chain joins TRBV5-1 and TRBJ2-7, with 15 bases aligning to TRBD2. After removal of 4 bases from V and 1 base from J, the junction contained 6 bases not matched to a gene. CDR3 size: 17 residues. Germline CDR1 reads SGHRS; CDR2 reads YFSETQ. The CDR3 loop reads CASSHGTSGGTSYEQYF. CDR3 in DNA: TGCGCCAGCAGCCACGGGACTAGCGGGGGGACTTCCTACGAGCAGTACTTC.

This sequence joins TRBV27 and TRBJ2-5, with D tentatively TRBD2 (7 bases). The CDR3 has 14 amino acids. The germline V gene encodes CDR1 MNHEY and CDR2 SMNVEV (reference sequence). Between the trimmed V and J ends, which lost 2 bases and 5 bases, there was a span of 12 bases. CDR3 residues: CASSLVGGRETQYF. DNA of the CDR3: TGTGCCAGCAGTTTAGTCGGGGGGCGGGAGACCCAGTACTTC.